This TCR beta chain stems from a study of T cell responses to AZD1222 COVID-19 vaccine (dated by TCRdb to the early 2020s). In the study overall: AZD1222 recipients with second doses at about 4 weeks or about 12 weeks were pooled, because spike-specific TCR depth and breadth did not differ between schedules. TCR sequencing covered 233 trial participants: 207 given two doses of AZD1222 and about 26 given two doses of MenACWY control vaccine. Trial participants were enrolled by age into 18-55, 56-69 and 70-plus year subgroups, with around 140, 26 and 57 TCR-sequenced participants respectively. What the research found in general, with its limitations: Because no samples from the day 14 peak response were available, repertoires could be characterized only after the peak T cell response. The whole spike protein was spanned by vaccine-associated CD4 TCRs, and dominant responses were seen in regions 160-218 and 743-854. After two AZD1222 doses, both the breadth and the depth of spike-specific TCRs were significantly higher than at day 0 and than in MenACWY recipients. Participants were mostly white British, with more females than males. The authors suggested clonal diversity may have been underestimated. In the small 56-69-year group, the increase in depth fell short of significance, most likely because of low power. Conclusions about previously exposed vaccinees are limited, since just six AZD1222 recipients were seropositive for SARS-CoV-2 at baseline. Reportedly, almost half of the unique spike-specific TCRs recognized epitopes lying outside the regions that are mutated in the B.1.351 and B.1.1.7 variants.

For CDR1 and CDR2, the germline V gene lists MNHEY and SVGAGI. V was cut back by 2 bases and J by 4 bases, leaving a gap of 9 bases between them. Its CDR3 holds 15 amino acids, cysteine through phenylalanine. Of the read, only the CDR3 DNA is kept; its 45 bases are in frame from base 1. In the paper's terms, the time point label means: baseline before first vaccination. Samples from vaccinated people were obtained from the UK trials COV001 and COV002, which included a single-blind randomized controlled phase 2/3 trial of AZD1222 (ChAdOx1 nCoV-19) in healthy adults. For TCRbeta chain sequencing, PBMC samples were collected from trial participants at day 0 and at day 28 after the second dose. Comments on this clone: The specificity of this receptor is unknown. Within one base of it there is no much larger clone, and no base qualities were kept.

The CDR3 regions of human TCRbeta chains were subjected to immunosequencing. Under the source paper's analysis protocol: TCRs in the repertoires were compared against a reference library of SARS-CoV-2-specific TCRs that had been generated with the MIRA antigen-specificity platform. Breadth meant the fraction of unique TCRs that were SARS-CoV-2-associated, whereas depth meant the fraction of total T cells that were SARS-CoV-2-associated. Using the MIRA data, every spike-specific TCR was mapped to the spike region that the TCR reacted to and assigned to either a CD4 or a CD8 class. Log10-transformed breadth and depth values were compared by one-way ANOVA with Sidak's multiple comparisons tests. Entries here come from immuneACCESS through TCRdb and include only in-frame sequences with V and J called. Some clones fail to appear in such tables; in the studies checked, an unresolved V gene covers under half of the shortfall, and the cause of the remainder is unknown. V and J calls and clone size are as listed in that table; D and trimming were resolved from the DNA. For this sample the table gives some 120,000 clones, of which about 90% were detected only once. 5% to 6% of the sample rests with the top ten.

This material consisted of peripheral blood, taken on day 0 of AZD1222 vaccination. The chain employs TRBV6-5 and TRBJ1-6, with no confident D gene call. The sequence came from an adult in good health. The CDR3 corresponds to CASSYVGKYNSPLHF. The sequenced DNA is TGTGCCAGCAGTTACGTCGGCAAGTATAATTCACCCCTCCACTTT.